The rows below give T cell receptor beta chains drawn from one sample of a study of shared clonotypes between healthy human individuals. The method was immunoSEQ multiplex PCR; TCRdb's version includes in-frame clones alone and lacks a portion of them. The table has around 640,000 clones, roughly 96% seen once; the top ten hold 0.095% to 0.13%. What was sequenced was naive CD8+ T cells sorted from blood. The receptors were sampled from a woman aged 25 to 45 in good health. The CDR3 runs from the conserved cysteine through the conserved F or W. Fields, in order: J gene, clone size, V gene, D gene, CDR3 protein, CDR3 DNA. D genes are given only for firm matches. Clone size is not always given. Where it is, it says once, few, many or a class for expanded clones.

j_call: TRBJ2-7
clone_size: .
v_call: TRBV6-1
d_call: TRBD1
cdr3_aa: CASRPGQYYEQYF
cdr3_nt: TGTGCCAGCAGACCGGGACAGTACTACGAGCAGTACTTC

j_call: TRBJ2-7
clone_size: .
v_call: TRBV27
d_call: .
cdr3_aa: CASSPPVGASPYEQYF
cdr3_nt: TGTGCCAGCAGTCCCCCGGTTGGAGCGTCTCCTTACGAGCAGTACTTC

j_call: TRBJ1-4
clone_size: .
v_call: TRBV6-5
d_call: TRBD1
cdr3_aa: CATSMGGQGEVKLFF
cdr3_nt: TGTGCCACGAGCATGGGTGGACAGGGGGAGGTAAAACTGTTTTTT

j_call: TRBJ2-1
clone_size: .
v_call: TRBV9
d_call: .
cdr3_aa: CASSVDFNEQFF
cdr3_nt: TGTGCCAGCAGCGTAGATTTCAATGAGCAGTTCTTC

j_call: TRBJ2-1
clone_size: .
v_call: TRBV7-9
d_call: .
cdr3_aa: CASSLGGQGSYNEQFF
cdr3_nt: TGTGCCAGCAGCTTAGGTGGGCAGGGCTCCTACAATGAGCAGTTCTTC

j_call: TRBJ2-7
clone_size: .
v_call: TRBV27
d_call: .
cdr3_aa: CASSHGQYYEQYF
cdr3_nt: TGTGCCAGCAGTCACGGACAGTACTACGAGCAGTACTTC

j_call: TRBJ1-4
clone_size: .
v_call: TRBV4-2
d_call: .
cdr3_aa: CASSQPGTSNEKLFF
cdr3_nt: TGTGCCAGCAGCCAACCCGGGACAAGTAATGAAAAACTGTTTTTT

j_call: TRBJ2-7
clone_size: .
v_call: TRBV4-1
d_call: TRBD2
cdr3_aa: CASSLRNSGSTYEQYF
cdr3_nt: TGCGCCAGCAGCCTCCGGAATAGCGGGAGTACCTACGAGCAGTACTTC

j_call: TRBJ2-2
clone_size: .
v_call: TRBV9
d_call: .
cdr3_aa: CASSVATPGELFF
cdr3_nt: TGTGCCAGCAGCGTAGCTACGCCAGGGGAGCTGTTTTTT

j_call: TRBJ2-7
clone_size: once
v_call: TRBV5-1
d_call: TRBD2
cdr3_aa: CASSLVAGGFYEQYF
cdr3_nt: TGCGCCAGCAGCTTGGTAGCGGGAGGGTTCTACGAGCAGTACTTC

j_call: TRBJ1-1
clone_size: .
v_call: TRBV7-9
d_call: .
cdr3_aa: CASSLTGSEAFF
cdr3_nt: TGTGCCAGCAGCCTAACAGGGAGTGAAGCTTTCTTT

j_call: TRBJ2-5
clone_size: .
v_call: TRBV7-2
d_call: .
cdr3_aa: CASSLVLGETQYF
cdr3_nt: TGTGCCAGCAGCTTAGTGTTGGGGGAGACCCAGTACTTC

j_call: TRBJ2-1
clone_size: .
v_call: TRBV20-1
d_call: .
cdr3_aa: CSASRQNEQFF
cdr3_nt: TGCAGTGCTAGTCGACAGAATGAGCAGTTCTTC

j_call: TRBJ1-5
clone_size: .
v_call: TRBV19
d_call: .
cdr3_aa: CASSMLLWGGEPLSRPQHF
cdr3_nt: TGTGCCAGTAGTATGCTCTTGTGGGGGGGAGAGCCCCTTTCCCGGCCCCAGCATTTT

j_call: TRBJ2-1
clone_size: once
v_call: TRBV7-9
d_call: .
cdr3_aa: CASSQRQGIGHNEQFF
cdr3_nt: TGTGCCAGCAGCCAGAGGCAGGGAATAGGGCACAATGAGCAGTTCTTC

j_call: TRBJ2-5
clone_size: .
v_call: TRBV28
d_call: TRBD1
cdr3_aa: CASSLGTGALRRETQYF
cdr3_nt: TGTGCCAGCAGTTTGGGGACAGGGGCCTTGAGGAGAGAGACCCAGTACTTC

j_call: TRBJ1-1
clone_size: once
v_call: TRBV6-1
d_call: .
cdr3_aa: CASSDLRQLNTEAFF
cdr3_nt: TGTGCCAGCAGTGATCTGCGCCAATTAAACACTGAAGCTTTCTTT

j_call: TRBJ2-7
clone_size: .
v_call: TRBV6-5
d_call: .
cdr3_aa: CASSYPPNEQYF
cdr3_nt: TGTGCCAGCAGTTACCCACCCAACGAGCAGTACTTC

j_call: TRBJ2-7
clone_size: .
v_call: TRBV7-2
d_call: .
cdr3_aa: CASSVAGPGYEQYF
cdr3_nt: TGTGCCAGCAGCGTCGCCGGACCTGGCTACGAGCAGTACTTC

j_call: TRBJ2-2
clone_size: .
v_call: TRBV28
d_call: TRBD2
cdr3_aa: CASSSLTRTSGDSTGELFF
cdr3_nt: TGTGCCAGCAGTTCCCTAACCCGGACTAGCGGGGACAGCACCGGGGAGCTGTTTTTT

j_call: TRBJ1-2
clone_size: .
v_call: TRBV5-1
d_call: .
cdr3_aa: CASSLGDPNYGYTF
cdr3_nt: TGCGCCAGCAGCTTGGGCGACCCTAACTATGGCTACACCTTC

j_call: TRBJ2-7
clone_size: .
v_call: TRBV2
d_call: .
cdr3_aa: CASSEGHPVSYEQYF
cdr3_nt: TGTGCCAGCAGCGAAGGACACCCGGTCTCCTACGAGCAGTACTTC

j_call: TRBJ1-1
clone_size: .
v_call: TRBV28
d_call: .
cdr3_aa: CASSFDWNTEAFF
cdr3_nt: TGTGCCAGCAGTTTCGACTGGAACACTGAAGCTTTCTTT

j_call: TRBJ2-7
clone_size: .
v_call: TRBV27
d_call: .
cdr3_aa: CASSIDSSYEQYF
cdr3_nt: TGTGCCAGCAGTATAGACAGCTCCTACGAGCAGTACTTC

j_call: TRBJ2-3
clone_size: .
v_call: TRBV27
d_call: .
cdr3_aa: CASSLTKGPDTQYF
cdr3_nt: TGTGCCAGCAGCTTAACTAAAGGACCAGATACGCAGTATTTT

j_call: TRBJ1-1
clone_size: .
v_call: TRBV28
d_call: .
cdr3_aa: CASKRARLNTEAFF
cdr3_nt: TGTGCCAGCAAAAGGGCACGGCTGAACACTGAAGCTTTCTTT

j_call: TRBJ2-5
clone_size: .
v_call: TRBV27
d_call: TRBD2
cdr3_aa: CASSPLAVLRETQYF
cdr3_nt: TGTGCCAGCAGTCCCCTAGCGGTCTTGCGTGAGACCCAGTACTTC

j_call: TRBJ2-2
clone_size: .
v_call: TRBV9
d_call: TRBD2
cdr3_aa: CASSVGGSGRYGGELFF
cdr3_nt: TGTGCCAGCAGCGTAGGTGGTAGCGGGAGATATGGCGGGGAGCTGTTTTTT

j_call: TRBJ2-7
clone_size: .
v_call: TRBV28
d_call: .
cdr3_aa: CASSFLGLPLEQYF
cdr3_nt: TGTGCCAGCAGTTTCCTGGGACTGCCCCTCGAGCAGTACTTC

j_call: TRBJ1-1
clone_size: few
v_call: TRBV6-1
d_call: .
cdr3_aa: CASSVRDVGLIEAFF
cdr3_nt: TGTGCCAGCAGTGTCCGGGACGTGGGGTTGATTGAAGCTTTCTTT

j_call: TRBJ1-5
clone_size: once
v_call: TRBV6-1
d_call: .
cdr3_aa: CATLGASAKNQPQHF
cdr3_nt: TGTGCCACACTCGGGGCCTCGGCAAAAAATCAGCCCCAGCATTTT

j_call: TRBJ2-7
clone_size: .
v_call: TRBV6-1
d_call: .
cdr3_aa: CASSEYLDSYEQYF
cdr3_nt: TGTGCCAGCAGTGAATATTTGGACAGCTACGAGCAGTACTTC

j_call: TRBJ2-7
clone_size: .
v_call: TRBV7-9
d_call: .
cdr3_aa: CASSGETVGRLYEQYF
cdr3_nt: TGTGCCAGCAGCGGGGAAACCGTGGGACGTCTCTACGAGCAGTACTTC

j_call: TRBJ2-7
clone_size: .
v_call: TRBV5-6
d_call: .
cdr3_aa: CASSFGYAGSYEQYF
cdr3_nt: TGTGCCAGCAGCTTTGGGTACGCGGGCTCCTACGAGCAGTACTTC

j_call: TRBJ2-7
clone_size: .
v_call: TRBV4-1
d_call: .
cdr3_aa: CASSQDSYEQYF
cdr3_nt: TGCGCCAGCAGCCAAGATAGCTACGAGCAGTACTTC

j_call: TRBJ2-7
clone_size: .
v_call: TRBV5-6
d_call: TRBD2
cdr3_aa: CASSDGLAGDYEQYF
cdr3_nt: TGTGCCAGCAGCGACGGACTAGCGGGAGACTACGAGCAGTACTTC

j_call: TRBJ1-1
clone_size: .
v_call: TRBV4-2
d_call: .
cdr3_aa: CASSQAVSRNTEAFF
cdr3_nt: TGTGCCAGCAGCCAAGCAGTTTCCCGGAACACTGAAGCTTTCTTT

j_call: TRBJ2-1
clone_size: .
v_call: TRBV9
d_call: TRBD1
cdr3_aa: CASSPRQGTIYNEQFF
cdr3_nt: TGTGCCAGCAGCCCGCGACAGGGCACTATCTACAATGAGCAGTTCTTC

j_call: TRBJ2-6
clone_size: .
v_call: TRBV7-6
d_call: TRBD1
cdr3_aa: CASSSRQGTASGANVLTF
cdr3_nt: TGTGCCAGCAGCAGCCGACAGGGAACCGCCTCTGGGGCCAACGTCCTGACTTTC

j_call: TRBJ1-1
clone_size: .
v_call: TRBV10-1
d_call: TRBD1
cdr3_aa: CASSLPGQENTEAFF
cdr3_nt: TGCGCCAGCAGTCTTCCGGGACAGGAGAACACTGAAGCTTTCTTT

j_call: TRBJ1-1
clone_size: once
v_call: TRBV9
d_call: .
cdr3_aa: CASSVFGGAGTEAFF
cdr3_nt: TGTGCCAGCAGCGTTTTTGGGGGGGCGGGCACTGAAGCTTTCTTT

j_call: TRBJ2-7
clone_size: .
v_call: TRBV2
d_call: TRBD1
cdr3_aa: CASSEAWDRGIYEQYF
cdr3_nt: TGTGCCAGCAGTGAAGCTTGGGACAGGGGAATCTACGAGCAGTACTTC

j_call: TRBJ2-5
clone_size: .
v_call: TRBV15
d_call: TRBD2
cdr3_aa: CATSAGLPEETQYF
cdr3_nt: TGTGCCACCAGCGCGGGACTACCAGAAGAGACCCAGTACTTC

j_call: TRBJ2-4
clone_size: .
v_call: TRBV9
d_call: .
cdr3_aa: CASSVAPGGLNIQYF
cdr3_nt: TGTGCCAGCAGCGTAGCCCCGGGGGGCTTAAACATTCAGTACTTC

j_call: TRBJ2-3
clone_size: .
v_call: TRBV19
d_call: .
cdr3_aa: CASTTGVGTDTQYF
cdr3_nt: TGTGCCAGTACTACGGGAGTCGGCACAGATACGCAGTATTTT

j_call: TRBJ2-2
clone_size: .
v_call: TRBV7-3
d_call: .
cdr3_aa: CASSLLVEAPNTGELFF
cdr3_nt: TGTGCCAGCAGCTTATTGGTTGAGGCCCCGAACACCGGGGAGCTGTTTTTT

j_call: TRBJ2-1
clone_size: .
v_call: TRBV27
d_call: .
cdr3_aa: CASSLSNSNEQFF
cdr3_nt: TGTGCCAGCAGTTTATCGAACTCGAATGAGCAGTTCTTC

j_call: TRBJ1-5
clone_size: .
v_call: TRBV4-1
d_call: .
cdr3_aa: CASSQDLWQINQPQHF
cdr3_nt: TGCGCCAGCAGCCAAGACCTCTGGCAGATCAATCAGCCCCAGCATTTT

j_call: TRBJ1-2
clone_size: .
v_call: TRBV19
d_call: .
cdr3_aa: CASSHPPDPGNYGYTF
cdr3_nt: TGTGCCAGTAGTCACCCCCCGGACCCTGGGAACTATGGCTACACCTTC

j_call: TRBJ2-3
clone_size: .
v_call: TRBV27
d_call: TRBD1
cdr3_aa: CASSPGTGGGDTQYF
cdr3_nt: TGTGCCAGCAGCCCCGGGACAGGGGGCGGAGATACGCAGTATTTT

j_call: TRBJ2-7
clone_size: .
v_call: TRBV28
d_call: .
cdr3_aa: CASSFASVSYEQYF
cdr3_nt: TGTGCCAGCAGTTTTGCTAGCGTCTCCTACGAGCAGTACTTC

j_call: TRBJ2-1
clone_size: .
v_call: TRBV5-4
d_call: .
cdr3_aa: CASSEDSGHNEQFF
cdr3_nt: TGTGCCAGCAGCGAGGATAGCGGACACAATGAGCAGTTCTTC

j_call: TRBJ2-1
clone_size: .
v_call: TRBV7-8
d_call: .
cdr3_aa: CASTQGRPYNEQFF
cdr3_nt: TGTGCCAGCACCCAAGGGCGGCCCTACAATGAGCAGTTCTTC

j_call: TRBJ2-2
clone_size: .
v_call: TRBV9
d_call: .
cdr3_aa: CASSARPGELFF
cdr3_nt: TGTGCCAGCAGCGCCCGGCCCGGGGAGCTGTTTTTT

j_call: TRBJ2-1
clone_size: once
v_call: TRBV30
d_call: TRBD2
cdr3_aa: CAWSVMELAGVEQFF
cdr3_nt: TGTGCCTGGAGTGTAATGGAACTAGCGGGAGTTGAGCAGTTCTTC